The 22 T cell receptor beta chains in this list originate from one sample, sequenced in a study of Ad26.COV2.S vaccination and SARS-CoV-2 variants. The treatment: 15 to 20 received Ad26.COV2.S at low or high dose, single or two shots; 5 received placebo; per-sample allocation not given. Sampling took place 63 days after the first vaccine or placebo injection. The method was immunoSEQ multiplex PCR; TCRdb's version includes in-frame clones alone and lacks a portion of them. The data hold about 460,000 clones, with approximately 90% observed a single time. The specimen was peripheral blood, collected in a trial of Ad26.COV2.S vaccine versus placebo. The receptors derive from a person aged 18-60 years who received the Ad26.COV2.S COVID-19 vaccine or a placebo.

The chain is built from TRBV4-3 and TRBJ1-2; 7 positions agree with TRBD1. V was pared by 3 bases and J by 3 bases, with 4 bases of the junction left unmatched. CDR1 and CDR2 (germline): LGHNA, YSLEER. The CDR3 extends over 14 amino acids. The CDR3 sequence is CASSHGTGDYGYTF. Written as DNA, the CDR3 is TGCGCCAGCAGCCATGGCACAGGGGACTATGGCTACACCTTC.

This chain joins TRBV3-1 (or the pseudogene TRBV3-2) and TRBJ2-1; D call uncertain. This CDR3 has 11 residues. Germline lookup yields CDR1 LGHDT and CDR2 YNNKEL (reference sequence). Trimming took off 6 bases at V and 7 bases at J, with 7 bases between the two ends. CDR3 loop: CASSSQNEQFF. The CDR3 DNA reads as TGTGCCAGCAGTAGCCAGAATGAGCAGTTCTTC.

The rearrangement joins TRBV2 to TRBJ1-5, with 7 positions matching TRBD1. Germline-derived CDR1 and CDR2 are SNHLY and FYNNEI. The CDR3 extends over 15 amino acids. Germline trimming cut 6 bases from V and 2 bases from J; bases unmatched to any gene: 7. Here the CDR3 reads CASRDWDSGNQPQHF. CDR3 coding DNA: TGTGCCAGCAGGGATTGGGACAGCGGCAATCAGCCCCAGCATTTT.

CDR3 region: CASSQTVLADLTGELFF. The CDR3 bases are TGTGCCAGCAGCCAGACCGTTCTAGCGGACCTAACGGGGGAGCTGTTTTTT. The V call is TRBV3-1 (or the pseudogene TRBV3-2), the J call TRBJ2-2, with TRBD2 matching over 7 bases. The germline V gene has CDR1 LGHDT and CDR2 YNNKEL (reference sequence). V shed 3 bases, J shed 8 bases, and the junction held 15 bases outside the gene matches. This CDR3 has 17 amino acids.

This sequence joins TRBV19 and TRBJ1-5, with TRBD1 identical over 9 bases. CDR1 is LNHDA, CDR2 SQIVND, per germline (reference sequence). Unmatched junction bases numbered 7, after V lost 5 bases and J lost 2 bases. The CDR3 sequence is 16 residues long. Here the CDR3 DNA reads TGTGCCAGTAGTGTCCGACAGGGGGTAGGCAATCAGCCCCAGCATTTT. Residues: CASSVRQGVGNQPQHF.

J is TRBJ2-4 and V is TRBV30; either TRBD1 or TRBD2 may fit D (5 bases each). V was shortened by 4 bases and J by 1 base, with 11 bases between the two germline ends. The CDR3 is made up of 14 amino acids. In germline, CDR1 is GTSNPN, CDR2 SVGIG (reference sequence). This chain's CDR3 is CAWNTGLAKNIQYF. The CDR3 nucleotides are TGTGCCTGGAATACAGGACTGGCCAAAAACATTCAGTACTTC.

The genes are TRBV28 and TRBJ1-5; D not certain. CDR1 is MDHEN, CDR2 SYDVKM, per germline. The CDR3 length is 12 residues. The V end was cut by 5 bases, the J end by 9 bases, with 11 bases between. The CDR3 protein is CASSRNLGPQHF. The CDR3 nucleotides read TGTGCCAGCAGTAGAAACTTGGGGCCCCAGCATTTT.

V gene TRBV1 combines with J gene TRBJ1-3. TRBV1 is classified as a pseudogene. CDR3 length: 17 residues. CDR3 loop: CTSSQDPPVSPRNTIYF. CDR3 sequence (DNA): TGCACCAGCAGCCAAGATCCCCCCGTCTCCCCACGAAACACCATATATTTT.

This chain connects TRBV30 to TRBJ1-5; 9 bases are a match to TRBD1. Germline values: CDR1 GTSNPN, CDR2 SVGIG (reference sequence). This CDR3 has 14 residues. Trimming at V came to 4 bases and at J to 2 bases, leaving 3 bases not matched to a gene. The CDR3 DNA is TGTGCCTGGACCGACAGGGGGGGCAATCAGCCCCAGCATTTT. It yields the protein CAWTDRGGNQPQHF.

The CDR3 region has the DNA TGCAGCGTTGTGGGCTGGGAGACCCAGTACTTC. Encoded protein: CSVVGWETQYF. V gene TRBV29-1 combines with J gene TRBJ2-5; D remains ambiguous. CDR3 size: 11 residues. The germline V gene encodes CDR1 SQVTM and CDR2 ANQGSEA. The V gene lost 4 bases and the J gene lost 5 bases, with 8 bases spanning the gap.

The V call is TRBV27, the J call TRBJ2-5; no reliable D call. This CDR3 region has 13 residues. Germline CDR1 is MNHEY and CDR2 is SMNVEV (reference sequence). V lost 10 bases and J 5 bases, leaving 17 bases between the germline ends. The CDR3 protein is CATRFRRSETQYF. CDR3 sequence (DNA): TGTGCCACCAGATTCCGCCGCTCGGAGACCCAGTACTTC.

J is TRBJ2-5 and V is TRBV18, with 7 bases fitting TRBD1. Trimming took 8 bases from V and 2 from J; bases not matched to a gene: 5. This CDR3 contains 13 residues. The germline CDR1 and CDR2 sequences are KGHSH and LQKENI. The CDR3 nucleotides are TGTGCCAGCGGGGGACAGCGACAAGAGACCCAGTACTTC. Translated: CASGGQRQETQYF.

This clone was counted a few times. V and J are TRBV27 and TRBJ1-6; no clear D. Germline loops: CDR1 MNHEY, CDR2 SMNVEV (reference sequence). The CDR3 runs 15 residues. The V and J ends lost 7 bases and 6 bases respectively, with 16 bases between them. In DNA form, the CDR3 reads TGTGCCAGCACAAGCTTTCAAGACTCTAATTCACCCCTCCACTTT. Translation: CASTSFQDSNSPLHF.

CDR3 bases: TGTGCCGGGGGCCTCGGGAGTACCCCCTATGGCTACACCTTC. Translation: CAGGLGSTPYGYTF. This chain joins TRBV30 and TRBJ1-2, with D perhaps TRBD1 (6 bases). CDR1 GTSNPN and CDR2 SVGIG come from the germline V gene (reference sequence). V dropped 8 bases and J dropped 4 bases, with 20 bases sitting between them. The CDR3 has 14 residues.

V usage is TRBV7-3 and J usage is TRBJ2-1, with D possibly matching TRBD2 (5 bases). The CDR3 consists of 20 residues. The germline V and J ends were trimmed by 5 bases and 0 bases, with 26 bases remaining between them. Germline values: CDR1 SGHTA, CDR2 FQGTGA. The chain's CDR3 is CASSPAGKSDSRDSYNEQFF. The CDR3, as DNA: TGTGCCAGCAGCCCCGCCGGGAAATCGGACTCCAGAGACTCCTACAATGAGCAGTTCTTC. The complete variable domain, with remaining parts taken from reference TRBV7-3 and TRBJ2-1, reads GAGVSQTPSNKVTEKGKYVELRCDPISGHTALYWYRQSLGQGPEFLIYFQGTGAADDSGLPNDRFFAVRPEGSVSTLKIQRTERGDSAVYLCASSPAGKSDSRDSYNEQFFGPGTRLTVL.

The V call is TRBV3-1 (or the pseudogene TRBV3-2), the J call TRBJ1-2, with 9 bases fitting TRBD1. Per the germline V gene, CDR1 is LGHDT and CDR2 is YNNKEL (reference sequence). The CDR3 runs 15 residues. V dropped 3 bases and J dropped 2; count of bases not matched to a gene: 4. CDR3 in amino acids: CASSHTGTGNYGYTF. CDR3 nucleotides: TGTGCCAGCAGCCACACGGGGACAGGGAACTATGGCTACACCTTC.

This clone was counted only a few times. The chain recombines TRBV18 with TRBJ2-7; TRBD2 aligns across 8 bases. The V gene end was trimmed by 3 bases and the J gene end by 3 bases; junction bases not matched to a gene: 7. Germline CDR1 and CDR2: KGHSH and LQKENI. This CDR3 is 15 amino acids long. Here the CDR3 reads CASSPFGGGIYEQYF. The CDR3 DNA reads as TGTGCCAGCTCACCTTTCGGCGGGGGGATCTACGAGCAGTACTTC.

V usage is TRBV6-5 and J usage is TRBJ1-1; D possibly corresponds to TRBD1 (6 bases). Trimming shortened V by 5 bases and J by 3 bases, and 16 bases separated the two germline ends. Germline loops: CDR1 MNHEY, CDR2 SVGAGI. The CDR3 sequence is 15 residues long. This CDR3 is CASSIRQESHTEAFF. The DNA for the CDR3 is TGTGCCAGCAGTATACGACAGGAAAGTCACACTGAAGCTTTCTTT.

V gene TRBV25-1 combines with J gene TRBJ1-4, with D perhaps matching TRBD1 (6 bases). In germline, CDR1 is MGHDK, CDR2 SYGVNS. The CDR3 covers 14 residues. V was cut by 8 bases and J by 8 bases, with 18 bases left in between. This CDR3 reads CASAPGGRGEKLFF. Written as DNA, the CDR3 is TGTGCCAGCGCTCCCGGGGGGCGCGGCGAAAAACTGTTTTTT.

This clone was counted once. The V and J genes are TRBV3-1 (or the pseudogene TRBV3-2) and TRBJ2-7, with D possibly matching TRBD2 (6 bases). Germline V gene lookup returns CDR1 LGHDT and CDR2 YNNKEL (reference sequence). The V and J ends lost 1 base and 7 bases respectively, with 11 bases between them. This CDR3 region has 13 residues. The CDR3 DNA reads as TGTGCCAGCAGCCAAGGCATGGGGGGAGAGCAGTACTTC. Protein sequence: CASSQGMGGEQYF.

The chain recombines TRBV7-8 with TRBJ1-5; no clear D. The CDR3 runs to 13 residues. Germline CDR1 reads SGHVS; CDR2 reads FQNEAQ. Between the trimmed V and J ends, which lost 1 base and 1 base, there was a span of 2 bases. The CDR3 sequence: CASSLVSNQPQHF. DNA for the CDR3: TGTGCCAGCAGCTTAGTGAGCAATCAGCCCCAGCATTTT. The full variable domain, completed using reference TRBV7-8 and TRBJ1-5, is GAGVSQSPRYKVAKRGQDVALRCDPISGHVSLFWYQQALGQGPEFLTYFQNEAQLDKSGLPSDRFFAERPEGSVSTLKIQRTQQEDSAVYLCASSLVSNQPQHFGDGTRLSIL.

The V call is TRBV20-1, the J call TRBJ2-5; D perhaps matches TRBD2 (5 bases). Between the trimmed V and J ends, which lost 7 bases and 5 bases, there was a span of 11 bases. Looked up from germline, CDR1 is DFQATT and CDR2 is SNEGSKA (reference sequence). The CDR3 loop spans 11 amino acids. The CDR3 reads CSGRGRETQYF. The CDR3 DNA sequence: TGCAGTGGCCGGGGTCGGGAGACCCAGTACTTC.